Listed here are 21 T cell receptor beta chains from one sample, sequenced in a study of blood T cells in healthy people across ages. Together with a sample-barcoded 5' primer, a J-beta primer mix was included in a second PCR lasting roughly 6 to 12 cycles. TCRdb used MiXCR to reprocess the 5' RACE reads, holding one entry per CDR3 protein. The data contain approximately 810,000 distinct CDR3 sequences, 29% of them singletons. The sample was blood. These receptors were collected from a woman older than 75 in good health.

On this clonotype itself: A much larger clone lies a single base off, so this may be a read error. The V gene is TRBV7-2, the J gene TRBJ2-1, with 11 bases lining up with TRBD2. The end of the DNA is better explained by TRBJ2-7, so the J call may be wrong. The length of the CDR3 is 16 residues. Germline V gene lookup returns CDR1 SGHTA and CDR2 FQGNSA. DNA of the CDR3: TGTGCCAGCAGCCCAATAACTAGCGGGGGTTACAATGAGCAGTACTTC. It encodes CASSPITSGGYNEQYF.

As for this clonotype: A single base separates this from a much larger clone, so it may be a read error. This chain joins TRBV4-2 and TRBJ2-3; 7 bases fit TRBD2. The germline V gene encodes CDR1 LGHNA and CDR2 YNFKEQ. CDR3 size: 15 residues. The CDR3 protein is CVSSQRDTSADTQYF. The CDR3 bases are TGTGTCAGCAGCCAGAGGGATACTAGCGCAGATACGCAGTATTTT.

Points on this clonotype: A much larger clone lies one base from this, so it may be a read error. The chain recombines TRBV6-5 with TRBJ2-5; 11 bases align to TRBD2. Germline V lookup: CDR1 MNHEY, CDR2 SVGAGI. CDR3 size: 16 residues. The V and J ends lost 6 bases and 11 bases, in that order; junction bases with no gene match: 17. The CDR3 reads CASSLTSGGPGNEQYF. The DNA of the CDR3 is TGTGCCAGCAGCCTCACTAGCGGGGGACCTGGTAATGAGCAGTACTTC.

This clonotype was picked up many times. The chain recombines TRBV6-5 with TRBJ2-2, with 7 bases matching TRBD1. V shed 5 bases and J 2 bases; nucleotides not matched to a gene: 5. Germline V lookup: CDR1 MNHEY, CDR2 SVGAGI. This CDR3 spans 15 amino acids. CDR3 amino acids: CASSPDRVNTGELFF. DNA of the CDR3: TGTGCCAGCAGTCCCGACAGGGTAAACACCGGGGAGCTGTTTTTT.

The rearrangement links TRBV29-1 to TRBJ1-1; TRBD1 is a possible D gene (5 bases). CDR3 length: 13 residues. Trimming shortened V by 4 bases and J by 1 base, and 10 bases separated the two germline ends. CDR1 and CDR2 (germline): SQVTM, ANQGSEA. The CDR3 sequence is CSVVRGWNTEAFF. As DNA, the CDR3 is TGCAGCGTTGTAAGGGGTTGGAACACTGAAGCTTTCTTT. The full variable domain, with the rest looked up from reference TRBV29-1 and TRBJ1-1, is SAVISQKPSRDICQRGTSLTIQCQVDSQVTMMFWYRQQPGQSLTLIATANQGSEATYESGFVIDKFPISRPNLTFSTLTVSNMSPEDSSIYLCSVVRGWNTEAFFGQGTRLTVV.

This clonotype occurred many times. The CDR3 region is CASSPGQLPDNEQFF. CDR3 in DNA: TGTGCCAGCAGCCCAGGACAGTTGCCGGACAATGAGCAGTTCTTC. This chain joins TRBV7-2 and TRBJ2-1, with D maybe TRBD1 (6 bases). V gave up 5 bases and J gave up 5 bases, with 16 bases separating them. The CDR3 loop spans 15 amino acids. Germline V gives CDR1 SGHTA, CDR2 FQGNSA. The full variable domain, with the rest looked up from reference TRBV7-2 and TRBJ2-1, is GAGVSQSPSNKVTEKGKDVELRCDPISGHTALYWYRQSLGQGLEFLIYFQGNSAPDKSGLPSDRFSAERTGGSVSTLTIQRTQQEDSAVYLCASSPGQLPDNEQFFGPGTRLTVL.

As to this clonotype: This may arise from a read error, as a much more abundant clone is one base away. The genes are TRBV7-6 and TRBJ1-1; weak D call: TRBD1 (6 bases). The CDR3 is 14 residues long. Germline values: CDR1 SGHVS, CDR2 FNYEAQ. V gave up 5 bases and J gave up 4 bases, with 14 bases separating them. Here the CDR3 reads CASSRRNRATEAFF. CDR3 in DNA: TGTGCCAGCAGCCGACGCAACAGGGCCACTGAAGCTTTCTTT.

The sample holds many counts of this clonotype. The chain uses TRBV6-2 or TRBV6-3 and TRBJ2-7; D uncertain. Trimming cost V 6 bases and J 1 base, with 16 bases left between them. The CDR3 is made up of 15 amino acids. The germline CDR1 and CDR2 sequences are MNHEY and SVGEGT. The CDR3 region is CASRPWQIASYEQYF. CDR3 nucleotide sequence: TGTGCCAGCAGACCATGGCAGATTGCTTCCTACGAGCAGTACTTC.

The genes are TRBV6-1 and TRBJ2-1; tentative D call: TRBD2 (6 bases). The germline V and J ends were trimmed by 7 bases and 8 bases, with 18 bases remaining between them. The CDR3 extends over 14 amino acids. Germline V lookup: CDR1 MNHNS, CDR2 SASEGT. This chain's CDR3 is CASTAGFLSDEQFF. The CDR3 coding sequence is TGTGCCAGCACTGCGGGGTTCCTCTCGGATGAGCAGTTCTTC.

Turning to this clonotype: One end of the junction is discordant with germline, which a read error may explain. The V call is TRBV7-2, the J call TRBJ1-2; D ambiguous. The CDR3 contains 12 residues. Per the germline V gene, CDR1 is SGHTA and CDR2 is FQGNSA. CDR3 amino acids: CVSSLEVGGYTF. The CDR3 DNA is TGTGTCAGCAGCTTAGAGGTGGGGGGCTACACCTTC.

V and J are TRBV6-2 or TRBV6-3 and TRBJ2-3, with D perhaps assigned TRBD1 or TRBD2 (6 bases each). Trimming took off 0 bases at V and 5 bases at J, with 15 bases between the two ends. The CDR3 covers 16 residues. Germline V gene sequence: CDR1 MNHEY, CDR2 SVGEGT. In nucleotides, the CDR3 is TGTGCCAGCAGTTACTCGACTTTGGGGGGCAGAGATACGCAGTATTTT. Amino acids: CASSYSTLGGRDTQYF.

Only a few counts were recorded for this clonotype. The chain combines TRBV7-2 with TRBJ1-4; 7 nucleotides align to TRBD1. This CDR3 is 17 amino acids long. With 5 bases clipped from V and 0 bases from J, the junction kept 9 bases outside the gene matches. Looked up from germline, CDR1 is SGHTA and CDR2 is FQGNSA. CDR3 amino acids: CASSARTGYATNEKLFF. The CDR3 DNA follows: TGTGCCAGCAGCGCTAGGACAGGCTACGCAACTAATGAAAAACTGTTTTTT.

This clonotype was recorded at least ten times. The DNA of the CDR3 is TGTGCCAGCAGTAAAACCTCTACCTTACTCACAGATACGCAGTATTTT. Translating it yields CASSKTSTLLTDTQYF. The V and J genes are TRBV25-1 and TRBJ2-3; D gene unclear. Germline V gene sequence: CDR1 MGHDK, CDR2 SYGVNS. Trimming left V 5 bases short and J 2 bases short, with 17 bases between. CDR3 length: 16 residues.

This clonotype appeared many times. The V gene is TRBV10-3, the J gene TRBJ2-5; perhaps TRBD2 as D (5 bases). The CDR3 spans 13 residues. Trimming left V 2 bases short and J 5 bases short, with 9 bases between. CDR1 is ENHRY, CDR2 SYGVKD, per germline. The CDR3 reads CAISEGLTETQYF. The CDR3 DNA is TGTGCCATCAGTGAGGGACTTACCGAGACCCAGTACTTC.

The chain uses TRBV7-9 and TRBJ2-5; 8 bases map to TRBD1. This CDR3 region has 17 residues. The ends lost 6 bases at V and 11 bases at J; junction bases unmatched: 23. Germline values: CDR1 SEHNR, CDR2 FQNEAQ (reference sequence). The CDR3 DNA is TGTGCCAGCAGTTCCGGCCGAGGGAGCAGGGGGCAGAATGAGCAGTACTTC. It is translated as CASSSGRGSRGQNEQYF. Complete variable domain (other parts from reference TRBV7-9 and TRBJ2-5): DTGVSQNPRHKITKRGQNVTFRCDPISEHNRLYWYRQTLGQGPEFLTYFQNEAQLEKSRLLSDRFSAERPKGSFSTLEIQRTEQGDSAMYLCASSSGRGSRGQNEQYFGPGTRLLVL.

This clonotype was detected many times. The chain is built from TRBV7-2 and TRBJ2-1; D is possibly TRBD1 or TRBD2 (5 bases each). This CDR3 region has 15 residues. V gave up 2 bases and J gave up 4 bases, with 12 bases separating them. CDR1 is SGHTA and CDR2 is FQGNSA in the germline V gene. The CDR3 nucleotides are TGTGCCAGCAGCTTACGCTGGGACCTGTACAATGAGCAGTTCTTC. Translation: CASSLRWDLYNEQFF.

This clonotype was observed a few times. This rearrangement joins TRBV11-3 to TRBJ2-7; 10 nucleotides line up with TRBD2. CDR3 length: 17 residues. The V and J ends lost 1 base and 7 bases, in that order; junction bases with no gene match: 13. Looked up from germline, CDR1 is SGHNT and CDR2 is YENEEA. The CDR3 sequence is CASSLARERGGYNEQYF. CDR3 in DNA: TGTGCCAGCAGCTTAGCCCGGGAGCGGGGGGGCTACAATGAGCAGTACTTC. Full variable domain (outside the CDR3, taken from reference TRBV11-3 and TRBJ2-7): EAGVVQSPRYKIIEKKQPVAFWCNPISGHNTLYWYLQNLGQGPELLIRYENEEAVDDSQLPKDRFSAERLKGVDSTLKIQPAELGDSAVYLCASSLARERGGYNEQYFGPGTRLTVT.

The rearrangement links TRBV12-3 or TRBV12-4 to TRBJ1-2; 7 bases match TRBD1. This CDR3 has 15 residues. The J segment lost 3 bases and the V segment lost 5 bases, leaving 9 bases of the junction unmatched. CDR3 residues: CASSPDRLSDYGYTF. The CDR3 nucleotides read TGTGCCAGCAGTCCGGACAGGTTGTCTGACTATGGCTACACCTTC.

This clonotype was observed at least ten times. The chain links TRBV5-5 to TRBJ1-1; TRBD1 is a possible D gene (5 bases). CDR1 is SGHKS and CDR2 is YYEKEE in the germline V gene (reference sequence). CDR3 size: 14 residues. Trimming left V 7 bases short and J 5 bases short, with 18 bases between. Written as DNA, the CDR3 is TGTGCCAGCTCCCTTTCGGGGGGACGAACTGAAGCTTTCTTT. It yields the protein CASSLSGGRTEAFF.

This clonotype was detected only a few times. The rearrangement links TRBV2 to TRBJ2-5; 9 nucleotides match TRBD1. V trimming: 8 bases; J trimming: 5 bases; junction bases outside the gene matches: 9. The V gene's germline CDR1 is SNHLY and CDR2 FYNNEI. CDR3 length: 14 residues. The DNA for the CDR3 is TGTGCCAGCCACACTACAGGGGGCGGCGAGACCCAGTACTTC. Protein product: CASHTTGGGETQYF.

Ten or more counts support this clonotype. The CDR3 reads CASSLVSGGGGVSDEQFF. DNA for the CDR3: TGTGCCAGCAGTTTAGTTTCCGGAGGCGGCGGGGTTTCGGATGAGCAGTTCTTC. The V call is TRBV12-3 or TRBV12-4, the J call TRBJ2-1; possible D gene TRBD2, 6 bases. Trimming left V 1 base short and J 8 bases short, with 24 bases between. CDR3 size: 18 residues.